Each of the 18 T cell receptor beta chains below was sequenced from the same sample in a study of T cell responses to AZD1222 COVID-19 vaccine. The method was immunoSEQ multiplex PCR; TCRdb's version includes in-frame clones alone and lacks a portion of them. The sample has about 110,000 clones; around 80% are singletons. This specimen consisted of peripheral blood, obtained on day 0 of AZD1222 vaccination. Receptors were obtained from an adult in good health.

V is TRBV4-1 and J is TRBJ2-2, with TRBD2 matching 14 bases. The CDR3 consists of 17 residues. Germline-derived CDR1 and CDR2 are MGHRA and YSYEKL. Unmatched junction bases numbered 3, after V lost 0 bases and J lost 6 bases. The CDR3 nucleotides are TGCGCCAGCAGCCAAGAGGAGGGACTAGCGGGAGCCGGGGAGCTGTTTTTT. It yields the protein CASSQEEGLAGAGELFF.

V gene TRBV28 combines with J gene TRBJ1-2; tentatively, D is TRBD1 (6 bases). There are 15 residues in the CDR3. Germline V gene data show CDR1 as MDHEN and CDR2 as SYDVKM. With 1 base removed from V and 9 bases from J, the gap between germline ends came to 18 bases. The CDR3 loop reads CASSLLGRGGGSYTF. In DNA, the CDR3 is TGTGCCAGCAGTTTATTAGGCAGGGGCGGAGGTAGCTACACCTTC.

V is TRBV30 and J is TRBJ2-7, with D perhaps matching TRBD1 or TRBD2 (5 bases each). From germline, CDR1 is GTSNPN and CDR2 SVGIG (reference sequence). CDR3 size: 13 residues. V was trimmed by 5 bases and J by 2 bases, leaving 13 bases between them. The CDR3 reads CAWHGRDPYEQYF. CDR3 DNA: TGTGCCTGGCACGGTAGGGACCCCTACGAGCAGTACTTC.

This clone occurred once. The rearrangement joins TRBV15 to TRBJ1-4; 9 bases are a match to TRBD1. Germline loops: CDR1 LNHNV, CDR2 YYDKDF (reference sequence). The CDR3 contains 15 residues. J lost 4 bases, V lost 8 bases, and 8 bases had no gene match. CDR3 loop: CATGAQGAGNEKLFF. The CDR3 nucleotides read TGTGCCACCGGGGCACAGGGGGCCGGTAATGAAAAACTGTTTTTT.

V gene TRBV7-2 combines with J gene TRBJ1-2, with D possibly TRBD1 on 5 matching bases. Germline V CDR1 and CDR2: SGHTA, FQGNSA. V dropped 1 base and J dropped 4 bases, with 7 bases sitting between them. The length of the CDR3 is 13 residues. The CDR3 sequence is CASSLEGLYGYTF. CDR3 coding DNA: TGTGCCAGCAGCTTAGAGGGGCTCTATGGCTACACCTTC.

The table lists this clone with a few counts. CDR3 region: CASSLGQGLKTQYF. DNA for the CDR3: TGCGCCAGCAGCTTGGGTCAGGGGCTAAAGACCCAGTACTTC. This chain joins TRBV5-1 and TRBJ2-5; perhaps TRBD1 as D (6 bases). The CDR3 covers 14 residues. The V end was cut by 0 bases, the J end by 6 bases, with 12 bases between. Germline CDR1 reads SGHRS; CDR2 reads YFSETQ.

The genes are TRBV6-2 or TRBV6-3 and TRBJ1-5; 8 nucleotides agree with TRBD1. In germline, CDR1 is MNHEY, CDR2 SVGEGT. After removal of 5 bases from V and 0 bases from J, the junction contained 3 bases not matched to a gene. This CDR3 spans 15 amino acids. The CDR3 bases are TGTGCCAGCAGTACGGGACAGGTTAGCAATCAGCCCCAGCATTTT. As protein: CASSTGQVSNQPQHF.

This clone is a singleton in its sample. This CDR3 is CASSEQGIGVGEQFF. CDR3 nucleotides: TGTGCCAGCAGTGAACAGGGTATTGGGGTTGGTGAGCAGTTCTTC. The chain is built from TRBV2 and TRBJ2-1, with D perhaps TRBD1 (5 bases). Trimming cost V 2 bases and J 9 bases, with 17 bases left between them. This CDR3 comprises 15 residues. Germline CDR1 SNHLY, CDR2 FYNNEI.

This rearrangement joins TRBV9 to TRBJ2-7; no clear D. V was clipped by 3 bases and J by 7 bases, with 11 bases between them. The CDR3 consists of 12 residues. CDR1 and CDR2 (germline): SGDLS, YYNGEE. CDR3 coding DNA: TGTGCCAGCAGCGACGGAAGGCGGGAGCAGTACTTC. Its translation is CASSDGRREQYF.

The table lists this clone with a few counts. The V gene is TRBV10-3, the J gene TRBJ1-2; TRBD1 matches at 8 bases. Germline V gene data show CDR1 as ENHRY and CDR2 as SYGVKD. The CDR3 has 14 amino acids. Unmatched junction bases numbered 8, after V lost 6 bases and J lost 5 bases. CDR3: CAISITGQGYGYTF. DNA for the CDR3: TGTGCCATCAGCATTACCGGACAGGGATATGGCTACACCTTC.

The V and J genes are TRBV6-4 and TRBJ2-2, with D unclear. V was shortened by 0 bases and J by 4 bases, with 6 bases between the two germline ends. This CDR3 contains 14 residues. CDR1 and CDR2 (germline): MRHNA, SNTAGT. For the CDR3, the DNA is TGTGCCAGCAGTGACTCGGCAGGCACCGGGGAGCTGTTTTTT. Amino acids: CASSDSAGTGELFF.

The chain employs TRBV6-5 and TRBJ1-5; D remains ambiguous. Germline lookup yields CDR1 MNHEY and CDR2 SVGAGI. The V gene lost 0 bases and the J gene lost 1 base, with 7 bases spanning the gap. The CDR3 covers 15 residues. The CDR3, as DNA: TGTGCCAGCAGTTACTCGTACGGGAGCAATCAGCCCCAGCATTTT. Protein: CASSYSYGSNQPQHF.

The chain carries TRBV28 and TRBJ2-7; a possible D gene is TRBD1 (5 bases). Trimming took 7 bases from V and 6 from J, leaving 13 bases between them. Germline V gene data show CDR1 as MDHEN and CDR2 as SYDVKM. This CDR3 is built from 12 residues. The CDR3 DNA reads TGTGCCAGCACCACAGGCAGGCTCGAGCAGTACTTC. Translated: CASTTGRLEQYF.

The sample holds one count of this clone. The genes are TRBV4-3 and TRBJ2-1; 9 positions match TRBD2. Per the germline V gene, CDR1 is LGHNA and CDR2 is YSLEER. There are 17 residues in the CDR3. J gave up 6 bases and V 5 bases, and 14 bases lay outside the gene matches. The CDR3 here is CASSKRVAGGPGNEQFF. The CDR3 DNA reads TGCGCCAGCAGCAAAAGAGTCGCGGGAGGGCCAGGCAATGAGCAGTTCTTC.

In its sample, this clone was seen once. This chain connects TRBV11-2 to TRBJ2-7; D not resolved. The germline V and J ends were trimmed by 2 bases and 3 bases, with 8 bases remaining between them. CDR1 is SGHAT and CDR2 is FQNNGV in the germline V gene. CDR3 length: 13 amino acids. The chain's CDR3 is CASSLNIVYEQYF. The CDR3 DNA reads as TGTGCCAGCAGCTTAAATATAGTCTACGAGCAGTACTTC. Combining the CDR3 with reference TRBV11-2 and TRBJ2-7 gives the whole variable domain EAGVAQSPRYKIIEKRQSVAFWCNPISGHATLYWYQQILGQGPKLLIQFQNNGVVDDSQLPKDRFSAERLKGVDSTLKIQPAKLEDSAVYLCASSLNIVYEQYFGPGTRLTVT.

The CDR3 DNA reads TGTGCCAGCTCACCAAGCAGGGGGGATGGCTACACCTTC. Encoded protein: CASSPSRGDGYTF. The chain is built from TRBV18 and TRBJ1-2; TRBD1 matches at 7 bases. The CDR3 loop spans 13 amino acids. From germline, CDR1 is KGHSH and CDR2 LQKENI. After removal of 2 bases from V and 6 bases from J, the junction contained 3 bases not matched to a gene.

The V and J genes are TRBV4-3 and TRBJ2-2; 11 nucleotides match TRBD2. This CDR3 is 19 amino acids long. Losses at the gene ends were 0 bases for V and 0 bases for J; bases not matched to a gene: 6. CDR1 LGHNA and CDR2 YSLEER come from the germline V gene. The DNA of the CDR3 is TGCGCCAGCAGCCAAGACGGGCTAGCGGGGGGAACGAACACCGGGGAGCTGTTTTTT. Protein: CASSQDGLAGGTNTGELFF.

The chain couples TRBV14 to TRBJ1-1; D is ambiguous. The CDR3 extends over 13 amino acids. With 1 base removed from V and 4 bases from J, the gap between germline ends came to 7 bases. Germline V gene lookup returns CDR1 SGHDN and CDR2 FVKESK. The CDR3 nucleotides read TGTGCCAGCAGCCAAGGGGTTCTCACTGAAGCTTTCTTT. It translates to CASSQGVLTEAFF.